Given below is one T cell receptor (beta chain) in context. The antigen remains undetermined. The data stem from a study of CD8+ T cells in alopecia areata. Study-wide results and limits: Sequenced scalp T cells also include alphabeta T cells resident in normal skin.

Following extraction, RNA underwent reverse transcription to cDNA, which served as the sequencing template. The method was immunoSEQ multiplex PCR; TCRdb's version includes in-frame clones alone and lacks a portion of them. The table has about 97,000 clones, 41% seen once. The CDR3 consists of 13 residues. V was pared by 7 bases and J by 7 bases, with 6 bases of the junction left unmatched. In germline, CDR1 is SQVTM, CDR2 ANQGSEA. This rearrangement joins TRBV29-1 to TRBJ1-3; the match to TRBD1 covers 11 bases. Sequenced material: CD4+ T cells sorted from blood. The receptor was derived from a human donor with alopecia areata. CDR3 in amino acids: CSAADRGRNTIYF. CDR3 bases: TGCAGCGCCGCGGACAGGGGGCGGAACACCATATATTTT.